The source of this T cell receptor beta chain is a study of cytomegalovirus exposure and HLA in healthy donors. TCRdb keeps only in-frame clones here, not all; method: immunoSEQ multiplex PCR. There are roughly 56,000 clones in the sample; around 94% occur only once, and around 2.3% lies in the top ten. To note about this clone: Its specificity is not known.

Germline V gives CDR1 WSHSY, CDR2 SAAADI. This CDR3 region has 18 residues. Study-level findings and limits: Most TCRs appeared rarely, but some public TCRs recurred in many donors. Per published reports, the classifier diagnosed cytomegalovirus status with high specificity and sensitivity. In vitro testing confirmed a few CMV-associated chains as specific for CMV antigens. Cytomegalovirus-associated status was assigned to roughly 160 TCR beta chains.

The V gene is TRBV10-2, the J gene TRBJ2-7, with D maybe TRBD2 (5 bases). Sequencing was done on a sample of PBMCs. This TCR was recovered from a man aged 18-30 years in good health and CMV-seronegative. CDR3 DNA: TGCGCGACTCAAAAGGACTGCTGTAAATCCCGGCCATTTTACGAGCAGTACTTC. This codes for CATQKDCCKSRPFYEQYF.